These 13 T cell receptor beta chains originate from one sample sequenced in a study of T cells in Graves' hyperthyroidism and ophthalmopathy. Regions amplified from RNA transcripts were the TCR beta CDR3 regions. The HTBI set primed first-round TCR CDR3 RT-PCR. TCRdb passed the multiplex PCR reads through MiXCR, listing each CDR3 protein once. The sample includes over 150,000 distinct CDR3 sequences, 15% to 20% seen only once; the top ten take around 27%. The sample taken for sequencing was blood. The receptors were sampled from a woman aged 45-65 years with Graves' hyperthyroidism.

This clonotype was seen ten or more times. The CDR3 loop is CASSLDTKGWGTEAFF. The DNA of the CDR3 is TGCGCCAGCAGCTTGGATACCAAGGGGTGGGGGACTGAAGCTTTCTTT. The chain is built from TRBV5-1 and TRBJ1-1; a possible D gene is TRBD1 (5 bases). Trimming took off 0 bases at V and 5 bases at J, with 17 bases between the two ends. The CDR3 sequence is 16 residues long. CDR1 and CDR2 (germline): SGHRS, YFSETQ.

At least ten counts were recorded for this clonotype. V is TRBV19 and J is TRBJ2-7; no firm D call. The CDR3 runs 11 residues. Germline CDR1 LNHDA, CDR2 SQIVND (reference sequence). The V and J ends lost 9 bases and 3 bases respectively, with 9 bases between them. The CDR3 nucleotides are TGTGCCAGCTCTGCAAACTACGAGCAGTACTTC. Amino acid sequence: CASSANYEQYF.

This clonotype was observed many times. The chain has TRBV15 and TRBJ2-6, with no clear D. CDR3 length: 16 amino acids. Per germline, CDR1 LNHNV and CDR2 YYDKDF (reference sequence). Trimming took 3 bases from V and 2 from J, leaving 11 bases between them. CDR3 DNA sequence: TGTGCCACCAGCAGTGGATGGGGTACTGGGGCCAACGTCCTGACTTTC. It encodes CATSSGWGTGANVLTF. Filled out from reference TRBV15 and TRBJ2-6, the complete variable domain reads DAMVIQNPRYQVTQFGKPVTLSCSQTLNHNVMYWYQQKSSQAPKLLFHYYDKDFNNEADTPDNFQSRRPNTSFCFLDIRSPGLGDTAMYLCATSSGWGTGANVLTFGAGSRLTVL.

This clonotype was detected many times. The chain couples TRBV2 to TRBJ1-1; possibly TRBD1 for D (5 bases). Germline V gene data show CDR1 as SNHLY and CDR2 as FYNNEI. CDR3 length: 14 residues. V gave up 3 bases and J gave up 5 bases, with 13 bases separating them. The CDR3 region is CASSDTSGWTEAFF. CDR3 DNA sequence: TGTGCCAGCAGTGATACCTCAGGGTGGACTGAAGCTTTCTTT.

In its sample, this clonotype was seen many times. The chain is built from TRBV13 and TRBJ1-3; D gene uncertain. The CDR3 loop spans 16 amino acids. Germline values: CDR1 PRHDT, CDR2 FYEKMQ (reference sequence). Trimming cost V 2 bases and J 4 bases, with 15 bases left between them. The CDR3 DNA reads TGTGCCAGCAGCTTACGCCCCGACCCTCCAGGAAACACCATATATTTT. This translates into CASSLRPDPPGNTIYF.

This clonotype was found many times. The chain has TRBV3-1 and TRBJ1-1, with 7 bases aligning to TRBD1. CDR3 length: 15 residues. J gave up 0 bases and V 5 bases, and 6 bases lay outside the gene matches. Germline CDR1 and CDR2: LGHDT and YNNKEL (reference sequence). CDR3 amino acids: CASSFRTGVNTEAFF. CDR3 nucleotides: TGTGCCAGCAGCTTCCGGACAGGAGTGAACACTGAAGCTTTCTTT.

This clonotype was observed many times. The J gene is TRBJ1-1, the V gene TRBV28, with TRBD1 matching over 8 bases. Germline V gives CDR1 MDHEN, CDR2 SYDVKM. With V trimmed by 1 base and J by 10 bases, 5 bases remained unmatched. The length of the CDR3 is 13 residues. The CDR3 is CASSLLQGGVAFF. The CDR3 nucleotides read TGTGCCAGCAGTTTATTACAGGGGGGGGTAGCTTTCTTT. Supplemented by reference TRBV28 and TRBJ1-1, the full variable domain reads DVKVTQSSRYLVKRTGEKVFLECVQDMDHENMFWYRQDPGLGLRLIYFSYDVKMKEKGDIPEGYSVSREKKERFSLILESASTNQTSMYLCASSLLQGGVAFFGQGTRLTVV.

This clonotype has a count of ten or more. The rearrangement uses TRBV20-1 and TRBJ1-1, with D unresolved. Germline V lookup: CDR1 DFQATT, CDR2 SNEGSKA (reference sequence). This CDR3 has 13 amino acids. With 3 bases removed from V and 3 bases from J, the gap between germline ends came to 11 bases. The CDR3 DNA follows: TGCAGTGCTAGGAGACCCTCGTACACTGAAGCTTTCTTT. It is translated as CSARRPSYTEAFF.

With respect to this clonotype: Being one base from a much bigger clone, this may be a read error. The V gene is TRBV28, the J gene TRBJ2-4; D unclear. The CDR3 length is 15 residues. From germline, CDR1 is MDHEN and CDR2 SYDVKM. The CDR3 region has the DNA TGTGCCAGCAGTTTATCGGATGTAGCCAAAAACATTCAGTGCTTC. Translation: CASSLSDVAKNIQCF.

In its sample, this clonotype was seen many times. The CDR3 sequence is CASRDRDRQETQYF. The CDR3 bases are TGTGCCAGCCGAGACAGGGACAGACAAGAGACCCAGTACTTC. The chain carries TRBV7-8 and TRBJ2-5, with 7 nucleotides matching TRBD1. V was pared by 8 bases and J by 2 bases, with 8 bases of the junction left unmatched. CDR3 length: 14 residues. Germline CDR1 and CDR2: SGHVS and FQNEAQ. The whole variable domain, remainder taken from reference TRBV7-8 and TRBJ2-5, is GAGVSQSPRYKVAKRGQDVALRCDPISGHVSLFWYQQALGQGPEFLTYFQNEAQLDKSGLPSDRFFAERPEGSVSTLKIQRTQQEDSAVYLCASRDRDRQETQYFGPGTRLLVL.

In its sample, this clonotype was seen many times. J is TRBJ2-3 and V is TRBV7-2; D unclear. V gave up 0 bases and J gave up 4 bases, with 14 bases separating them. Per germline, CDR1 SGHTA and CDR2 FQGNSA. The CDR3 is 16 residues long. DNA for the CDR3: TGTGCCAGCAGCTTAGCTCTGACAAATGGGCCAGATACGCAGTATTTT. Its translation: CASSLALTNGPDTQYF.

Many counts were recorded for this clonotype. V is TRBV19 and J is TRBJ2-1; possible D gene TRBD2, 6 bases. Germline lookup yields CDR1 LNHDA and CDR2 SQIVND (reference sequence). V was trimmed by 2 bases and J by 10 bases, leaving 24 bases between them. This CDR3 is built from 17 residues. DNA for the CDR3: TGTGCCAGTAGTATAACCCCCCGTCTTGCGAGGGGAGGAGAGCAGTTCTTC. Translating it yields CASSITPRLARGGEQFF.

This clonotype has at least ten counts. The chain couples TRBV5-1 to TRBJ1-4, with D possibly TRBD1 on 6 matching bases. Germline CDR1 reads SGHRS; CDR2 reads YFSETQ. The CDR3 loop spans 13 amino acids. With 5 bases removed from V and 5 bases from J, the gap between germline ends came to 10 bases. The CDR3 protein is CASRRDTNEKLFF. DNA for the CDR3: TGCGCCAGCAGACGGGACACCAATGAAAAACTGTTTTTT.